A selection of T cell receptor beta chains follows, all from one sample in a study of chemoradiotherapy in HPV16-positive cancers. The repertoire was sequenced with immunoSEQ multiplex PCR; TCRdb's copy has only in-frame clones and lacks some. The repertoire holds around 29,000 clones, with 90% to 95% as singletons. The sequenced sample was blood, obtained from a patient who underwent chemoradiotherapy. These receptors were taken from a human donor with HPV-associated anogenital cancer. CDR3s include the opening cysteine and the closing phenylalanine or tryptophan. Each record gives: V gene, D gene, J gene, clone size, CDR3 protein, CDR3 DNA. A D gene is named only where the DNA matches it firmly. Size is omitted from some rows. Given values are once, few, many or a class for expanded clones.

TRBV18,.,TRBJ2-1,once,CASSSIWRSYNEQFF,TGTGCCAGCTCGAGTATCTGGAGATCCTACAATGAGCAGTTCTTC
TRBV6-5,.,TRBJ2-7,.,CASSYRDASYEQYF,TGTGCCAGCAGTTACCGGGACGCCTCCTACGAGCAGTACTTC
TRBV5-1,TRBD1,TRBJ2-7,.,CASSTSDRATYEQYF,TGCGCCAGCAGCACATCGGACAGGGCCACCTACGAGCAGTACTTC
TRBV6-1,.,TRBJ1-2,.,CASSEMVNYGYTF,TGTGCCAGCAGTGAAATGGTAAACTATGGCTACACCTTC
TRBV7-9,.,TRBJ1-2,.,CASSLLTGLIYGYTF,TGTGCCAGCAGCTTACTCACAGGGTTGATCTATGGCTACACCTTC
TRBV7-2,TRBD1,TRBJ2-2,.,CASSLRQGDTGELFF,TGTGCCAGCAGCCTACGACAGGGAGATACCGGGGAGCTGTTTTTT
TRBV5-5,TRBD1,TRBJ2-2,.,CASSGNRGWTGELFF,TGTGCCAGCAGCGGGAACAGGGGGTGGACCGGGGAGCTGTTTTTT
TRBV28,.,TRBJ1-1,.,CASSGPREKAFF,TGTGCCAGCAGTGGCCCCAGGGAGAAAGCTTTCTTT
TRBV4-2,.,TRBJ2-7,.,CASSQVAGADEQYF,TGTGCCAGCAGCCAAGTCGCGGGGGCGGACGAGCAGTACTTC
TRBV7-6,TRBD1,TRBJ1-2,.,CASSRDSSTTNYGYTF,TGTGCCAGCAGCCGGGACAGCTCGACTACTAACTATGGCTACACCTTC
TRBV10-2,TRBD1,TRBJ2-3,.,CASSEQGAGTDTQYF,TGCGCCAGCAGTGAACAGGGGGCAGGTACAGATACGCAGTATTTT
TRBV5-6,TRBD1,TRBJ1-2,.,CASSFFSGTGDYGYTF,TGTGCCAGCAGCTTCTTCTCCGGGACAGGGGACTATGGCTACACCTTC
TRBV5-1,.,TRBJ1-5,.,CASSLSSPTNQPQHF,TGCGCCAGCAGCTTGTCATCCCCCACTAATCAGCCCCAGCATTTT
TRBV2,.,TRBJ1-4,once,CASSDRGGTNEKLFF,TGTGCCAGCAGTGACAGGGGTGGAACTAATGAAAAACTGTTTTTT
TRBV11-2,.,TRBJ2-3,.,CASSTHVSGADTQYF,TGTGCCAGCAGCACCCACGTATCGGGTGCAGATACGCAGTATTTT
TRBV5-1,TRBD1,TRBJ2-3,.,CASSSGTGATDTQYF,TGCGCCAGCAGCTCCGGGACAGGGGCCACAGATACGCAGTATTTT
TRBV7-3,.,TRBJ2-1,.,CASSFSQRATYNEQFF,TGTGCCAGCAGCTTTTCACAGCGAGCTACCTACAATGAGCAGTTCTTC
TRBV27,.,TRBJ2-1,.,CASSLRAPPPFF,TGTGCCAGCAGTTTAAGGGCTCCACCTCCGTTCTTC
TRBV7-2,.,TRBJ2-1,.,CASSFLGKNEQFF,TGTGCCAGCAGCTTTCTAGGGAAGAATGAGCAGTTCTTC
TRBV29-1,.,TRBJ2-1,.,CSEDCNEQFF,TGCAGCGAGGACTGCAATGAGCAGTTCTTC
TRBV27,.,TRBJ1-1,.,CASSLLENTEAFF,TGTGCCAGCAGTTTATTGGAGAACACTGAAGCTTTCTTT
TRBV4-3,.,TRBJ2-3,.,CASSQVATDTQYF,TGCGCCAGCAGCCAAGTTGCGACAGATACGCAGTATTTT
TRBV7-2,.,TRBJ2-7,.,CASSLSRVGTYEQYF,TGTGCCAGCAGCTTAAGCAGGGTTGGGACCTACGAGCAGTACTTC
TRBV5-1,TRBD1,TRBJ1-2,.,CASSLVGRGDTF,TGCGCCAGCAGCTTGGTAGGCAGGGGGGACACCTTC
TRBV5-1,TRBD2,TRBJ2-5,.,CASSLGAGGTVETQYF,TGCGCCAGCAGCTTGGGTGCGGGAGGAACCGTAGAGACCCAGTACTTC
TRBV5-1,TRBD2,TRBJ2-7,.,CASSVLAGGGEQYF,TGCGCCAGCAGTGTCTTGGCGGGAGGCGGCGAGCAGTACTTC
TRBV29-1,TRBD2,TRBJ2-2,.,CSVEAGRGDTGELFF,TGCAGCGTTGAGGCTGGGCGGGGGGACACCGGGGAGCTGTTTTTT
TRBV7-9,.,TRBJ1-1,.,CASKAPGNRVNTEAFF,TGTGCCAGCAAAGCTCCGGGCAACAGGGTGAACACTGAAGCTTTCTTT
TRBV5-1,TRBD1,TRBJ1-1,few,CASSLGQLQNTEAFF,TGCGCCAGCAGCCTGGGACAGCTCCAAAACACTGAAGCTTTCTTT
TRBV5-1,TRBD2,TRBJ2-7,.,CASSVLAGESHEQYF,TGCGCCAGCAGCGTACTAGCGGGAGAGTCCCACGAGCAGTACTTC
TRBV6-6,.,TRBJ2-1,.,CASSSGRSSYNEQFF,TGTGCCAGCAGCTCTGGACGGAGCTCCTACAATGAGCAGTTCTTC
TRBV30,.,TRBJ2-3,.,CAWSRDTDTQYF,TGTGCCTGGAGCCGTGACACAGATACGCAGTATTTT
TRBV11-3,TRBD2,TRBJ2-5,few,CASSLGLAGFGDQETQYF,TGTGCCAGCAGCCTTGGACTAGCGGGATTTGGAGACCAAGAGACCCAGTACTTC
TRBV5-1,.,TRBJ2-7,once,CASSLRGGRYEQYF,TGCGCCAGCAGCTTGAGGGGGGGGAGGTACGAGCAGTACTTC
TRBV11-2,.,TRBJ2-6,.,CASSLYAGGANVLTF,TGTGCCAGCAGCTTATATGCGGGTGGGGCCAACGTCCTGACTTTC
TRBV29-1,TRBD1,TRBJ1-2,.,CSVYRGLVDYGYTF,TGCAGCGTCTACAGGGGGCTGGTGGACTATGGCTACACCTTC
TRBV30,.,TRBJ1-1,.,CAWSPATEAFF,TGTGCCTGGAGTCCGGCCACTGAAGCTTTCTTT
TRBV9,TRBD1,TRBJ2-3,.,CASSVAGGFTDTQYF,TGTGCCAGCAGCGTAGCAGGGGGATTCACAGATACGCAGTATTTT
TRBV28,TRBD1,TRBJ2-7,.,CASSLHRGLNEQYF,TGTGCCAGCAGTTTACACAGGGGGCTCAACGAGCAGTACTTC
TRBV5-6,.,TRBJ2-7,.,CASSPWRDYEQYF,TGTGCCAGCAGCCCTTGGAGGGACTACGAGCAGTACTTC
TRBV19,.,TRBJ1-2,.,CASAGRLYGYTF,TGTGCCAGTGCTGGGCGGCTCTATGGCTACACCTTC
TRBV5-4,TRBD2,TRBJ2-1,.,CASSLSGASSYNEQFF,TGTGCCAGCAGCTTAAGCGGGGCAAGCTCCTACAATGAGCAGTTCTTC
TRBV7-9,TRBD2,TRBJ2-2,.,CATNREGTGELFF,TGTGCCACCAACCGGGAGGGAACCGGGGAGCTGTTTTTT
TRBV18,TRBD1,TRBJ2-3,.,CASSPLGTGGSDTQYF,TGTGCCAGCTCACCGCTCGGGACAGGGGGATCAGATACGCAGTATTTT
TRBV19,.,TRBJ1-5,.,CASSRYGSNQPQHF,TGTGCCAGTAGTAGGTATGGGAGCAATCAGCCCCAGCATTTT
TRBV5-1,.,TRBJ2-5,.,CASSLVQGRETQYF,TGCGCCAGCAGCTTGGTACAGGGGAGGGAGACCCAGTACTTC
TRBV7-2,TRBD2,TRBJ2-7,.,CASSRSGGAVEQYF,TGTGCCAGCAGCCGTAGCGGGGGGGCGGTCGAGCAGTACTTC
TRBV27,.,TRBJ2-7,.,CASSSRRQVYEQYF,TGTGCCAGCAGTTCCCGACGACAGGTCTACGAGCAGTACTTC
TRBV4-1,TRBD1,TRBJ1-5,.,CASSQEGTGSNQPQHF,TGCGCCAGCAGCCAAGAAGGGACAGGTAGCAATCAGCCCCAGCATTTT
TRBV19,TRBD2,TRBJ2-3,.,CASRAGGVSTDTQYF,TGTGCCAGTAGGGCGGGAGGGGTGAGCACAGATACGCAGTATTTT
TRBV9,.,TRBJ1-4,.,CASSPDRLNEKLFF,TGTGCCAGCAGCCCTGACAGACTGAATGAAAAACTGTTTTTT
TRBV7-2,TRBD1,TRBJ1-6,.,CASSPFGQGLSPLHF,TGTGCCAGCAGCCCATTTGGACAGGGCCTTTCACCCCTCCACTTT
TRBV18,TRBD1,TRBJ1-1,.,CASSQGQPNTEAFF,TGTGCCAGCTCACAGGGACAGCCGAACACTGAAGCTTTCTTT
TRBV7-9,.,TRBJ2-7,.,CASSLSTWAYEQYF,TGTGCCAGCAGCTTGTCGACATGGGCCTACGAGCAGTACTTC